The 27 T cell receptor beta chains listed next were all sequenced from one sample in a study of cytomegalovirus exposure and HLA in healthy donors. In the PCR, 60 Vbeta and 13 Jbeta primers were used. TCRdb's copy holds only in-frame clones and misses some; the assay was immunoSEQ multiplex PCR. In the table there are more than 140,000 clones, around 79% of which are singletons. The sequenced material came from PBMCs. These receptor sequences come from a man aged 30 to 39 in good health and CMV-seropositive.

The chain is built from TRBV4-2 and TRBJ2-1; 7 nucleotides line up with TRBD2. There are 14 residues in the CDR3. J gave up 15 bases and V 0 bases, and 11 bases lay outside the gene matches. Per germline, CDR1 LGHNA and CDR2 YNFKEQ. CDR3 sequence: CASSQDLIGREWFF. CDR3 sequence (DNA): TGTGCCAGCAGCCAAGATCTAATAGGGCGGGAGTGGTTCTTC.

The V call is TRBV7-6, the J call TRBJ2-7; 7 bases fit TRBD1. Germline loops: CDR1 SGHVS, CDR2 FNYEAQ. This CDR3 contains 17 residues. Germline trimming cut 1 base from V and 2 bases from J; bases unmatched to any gene: 11. The CDR3 sequence: CASSLGGRGGLTYEQYF. The CDR3 DNA reads TGTGCCAGCAGCTTAGGGGGTCGAGGGGGCTTGACCTACGAGCAGTACTTC.

The V gene is TRBV11-2, the J gene TRBJ1-4; unclear D gene. The CDR3 is made up of 14 amino acids. Germline lookup yields CDR1 SGHAT and CDR2 FQNNGV. Between the trimmed V and J ends, which lost 2 bases and 0 bases, there was a span of 4 bases. CDR3 sequence: CASSLSTTNEKLFF. For the CDR3, the DNA is TGTGCCAGCAGCTTATCTACAACTAATGAAAAACTGTTTTTT.

The chain recombines TRBV30 with TRBJ1-1, with a weak D call TRBD1 (6 bases). In germline, CDR1 is GTSNPN, CDR2 SVGIG (reference sequence). The CDR3 contains 17 residues. V gave up 0 bases and J gave up 6 bases, with 23 bases separating them. The CDR3 sequence is CAWSVPNIPRGRAEAFF. The CDR3, as DNA: TGTGCCTGGAGTGTACCAAATATACCCAGGGGTCGCGCTGAAGCTTTCTTT. Using reference TRBV30 and TRBJ1-1 for the parts outside the CDR3, the full variable domain is SQTIHQWPATLVQPVGSPLSLECTVEGTSNPNLYWYRQAAGRGLQLLFYSVGIGQISSEVPQNLSASRPQDRQFILSSKKLLLSDSGFYLCAWSVPNIPRGRAEAFFGQGTRLTVV.

The chain joins TRBV11-2 to TRBJ1-1, with 7 bases matching TRBD1. The V gene end was trimmed by 2 bases and the J gene end by 4 bases; junction bases not matched to a gene: 7. This CDR3 is built from 15 residues. Germline V CDR1 and CDR2: SGHAT, FQNNGV. CDR3 loop: CASSLSTGLGTEAFF. CDR3 sequence (DNA): TGTGCCAGCAGCTTATCGACAGGGTTGGGCACTGAAGCTTTCTTT. The full variable domain, with the rest looked up from reference TRBV11-2 and TRBJ1-1, is EAGVAQSPRYKIIEKRQSVAFWCNPISGHATLYWYQQILGQGPKLLIQFQNNGVVDDSQLPKDRFSAERLKGVDSTLKIQPAKLEDSAVYLCASSLSTGLGTEAFFGQGTRLTVV.

A remark on this clone: The junction departs from germline at one end; a sequencing error may be responsible. V gene TRBV7-9 combines with J gene TRBJ1-2; tentative D call: TRBD1 (5 bases). Germline values: CDR1 SEHNR, CDR2 FQNEAQ (reference sequence). This CDR3 is 11 amino acids long. CDR3 sequence reads: CSSTSGEGYTF. The CDR3 DNA reads as TGTTCCAGCACTTCGGGGGAAGGCTACACCTTC.

The genes are TRBV21-1 and TRBJ2-1; the table's TRBD2 call for D was not verified on the DNA. TRBV21-1 corresponds to a pseudogene. There are 16 residues in the CDR3. CDR3 region: CASSLPGTSLYNEQFF. The CDR3 DNA is TGTGCCAGCAGCCTCCCCGGGACTAGTCTCTACAATGAGCAGTTCTTC.

The V call is TRBV28, the J call TRBJ1-2; perhaps TRBD1 as D (5 bases). Germline lookup yields CDR1 MDHEN and CDR2 SYDVKM. Trimming took off 2 bases at V and 7 bases at J, with 17 bases between the two ends. The CDR3 sequence is 15 residues long. Here the CDR3 reads CASSLDGTGRRGYTF. For the CDR3, the DNA is TGTGCCAGCAGTTTAGACGGGACGGGGAGGCGTGGCTACACCTTC.

The chain uses TRBV27 and TRBJ2-3; 8 bases align to TRBD2. This CDR3 has 15 amino acids. Germline trimming cut 6 bases from V and 3 bases from J; bases unmatched to any gene: 8. The germline gives CDR1 MNHEY, CDR2 SMNVEV (reference sequence). Here the CDR3 reads CASSTSGSRTDTQYF. For the CDR3, the DNA is TGTGCCAGCAGCACGAGCGGGAGTAGGACAGATACGCAGTATTTT.

V and J are TRBV18 and TRBJ1-3; D might be TRBD1 (5 bases). CDR3 size: 17 residues. The V end was cut by 4 bases, the J end by 0 bases, with 16 bases between. Per germline, CDR1 KGHSH and CDR2 LQKENI. The CDR3 coding sequence is TGTGCCAGCTCACACTCACCCGACAGTTCCTCTGGAAACACCATATATTTT. This sequence encodes CASSHSPDSSSGNTIYF.

V gene TRBV5-6 combines with J gene TRBJ2-1; 7 bases map to TRBD1. Germline values: CDR1 SGHDT, CDR2 YYEEEE. J was trimmed by 6 bases and V by 4 bases; bases with no gene match: 7. The CDR3 loop spans 14 amino acids. CDR3 loop: CASSRLRGINEQFF. The CDR3 DNA reads as TGTGCCAGCAGCCGCCTCAGGGGGATCAATGAGCAGTTCTTC.

V gene TRBV29-1 combines with J gene TRBJ2-3, with a weak D call TRBD2 (5 bases). V was clipped by 8 bases and J by 4 bases, with 16 bases between them. Germline CDR1 SQVTM, CDR2 ANQGSEA. This CDR3 region has 13 residues. The DNA for the CDR3 is TGCAGCTTCGGGGTAGGGCTCTCAGATACGCAGTATTTT. Protein: CSFGVGLSDTQYF.

CDR3 protein: CASSLGGPGEPFF. Written as DNA, the CDR3 is TGTGCCAGCAGTTTAGGGGGCCCAGGGGAACCTTTCTTT. The chain carries TRBV28 and TRBJ1-1, with D possibly TRBD1 on 6 matching bases. Germline assignment: CDR1 MDHEN and CDR2 SYDVKM. Trimming pared 2 bases from V and 12 bases from J, leaving 16 bases between. The CDR3 runs to 13 residues.

V and J are TRBV6-6 and TRBJ2-7; D may be TRBD1 (6 bases). This CDR3 contains 14 residues. Germline assignment: CDR1 MNHNY and CDR2 SVGAGI (reference sequence). The germline V and J ends were trimmed by 6 bases and 4 bases, with 16 bases remaining between them. CDR3 residues: CASREGTSQYEQYF. In DNA form, the CDR3 reads TGTGCCAGCAGGGAAGGGACATCCCAATACGAGCAGTACTTC.

This chain joins TRBV27 and TRBJ1-1; 8 bases map to TRBD1. Trimming took 4 bases from V and 4 from J; bases not matched to a gene: 11. This CDR3 contains 16 residues. CDR1 and CDR2 (germline): MNHEY, SMNVEV (reference sequence). This CDR3 is CASSSRQGQSGTEAFF. The CDR3 nucleotides are TGTGCCAGCAGTTCCCGACAGGGGCAGAGTGGCACTGAAGCTTTCTTT.

The rearrangement uses TRBV10-3 and TRBJ2-7; the D is unclear. Germline loops: CDR1 ENHRY, CDR2 SYGVKD. V lost 0 bases, J lost 7 bases, and 10 bases lay in between. CDR3 length: 13 amino acids. The CDR3 loop is CAISESAGTEQYF. CDR3 bases: TGTGCCATCAGTGAGTCTGCAGGCACTGAGCAGTACTTC.

This clone has more than one count but fewer than ten. The chain recombines TRBV7-9 with TRBJ1-6; D not resolved. This CDR3 is built from 14 residues. The germline V and J ends were trimmed by 3 bases and 2 bases, with 5 bases remaining between them. The germline CDR1 and CDR2 sequences are SEHNR and FQNEAQ (reference sequence). CDR3 nucleotide sequence: TGTGCCAGCAGCTTTGACACCTATAATTCACCCCTCCACTTT. Its translation is CASSFDTYNSPLHF.

V is TRBV6-5 and J is TRBJ2-2, with D perhaps matching TRBD2 (5 bases). Between the trimmed V and J ends, which lost 4 bases and 1 base, there was a span of 7 bases. The CDR3 spans 14 residues. CDR1 and CDR2 (germline): MNHEY, SVGAGI. CDR3 coding DNA: TGTGCCAGCAGTTTGGCGGGGAACACCGGGGAGCTGTTTTTT. It specifies CASSLAGNTGELFF.

The rearrangement uses TRBV14 and TRBJ2-6, with a tentative D call TRBD2 (5 bases). Trimming removed 4 bases from V and 2 bases from J, with 6 bases in between. Germline V lookup: CDR1 SGHDN, CDR2 FVKESK. There are 14 residues in the CDR3. The CDR3 DNA reads as TGTGCCAGCAGCCGGAGGACTGGGGCCAACGTCCTGACTTTC. This gives the protein CASSRRTGANVLTF.

This clone was counted a few times. The gene calls are TRBV4-1 and TRBJ2-1; a weak D match, TRBD1 (6 bases). The V gene lost 3 bases and the J gene lost 4 bases, with 16 bases spanning the gap. The CDR3 contains 16 residues. The germline CDR1 and CDR2 sequences are MGHRA and YSYEKL. In nucleotides, the CDR3 is TGCGCCAGCAGCCAGGAAACAGGGAATTTATACAATGAGCAGTTCTTC. Translating gives CASSQETGNLYNEQFF.

Here the CDR3 DNA reads TGTGCCAGCAGCTTTGAGGGGGATGGCTACACCTTC. It translates to CASSFEGDGYTF. The chain has TRBV5-6 and TRBJ1-2; weak D call: TRBD1 (6 bases). Germline V gene lookup returns CDR1 SGHDT and CDR2 YYEEEE. Trimming shortened V by 2 bases and J by 6 bases, and 8 bases separated the two germline ends. The CDR3 contains 12 residues.

The rearrangement uses TRBV5-4 and TRBJ2-1; possibly TRBD1 for D (7 bases). CDR1 and CDR2 from the germline V gene are SGHNT and YYREEE (reference sequence). The CDR3 totals 16 residues. V shed 4 bases and J shed 4 bases, with 18 bases lying between them. In DNA, the CDR3 is TGTGCCAGCAGCCAAGGAGGGACAGCAACTTACAATGAGCAGTTCTTC. Amino acids: CASSQGGTATYNEQFF.

The chain combines TRBV6-5 with TRBJ2-3; no definite D call. This CDR3 is 15 amino acids long. V was shortened by 3 bases and J by 2 bases, with 12 bases between the two germline ends. The V gene's germline CDR1 is MNHEY and CDR2 SVGAGI. CDR3 nucleotides: TGTGCCAGCAGTTATCAGGCAGAGATCACAGATACGCAGTATTTT. Amino acids: CASSYQAEITDTQYF.

In DNA, the CDR3 is TGTGCCAGCAGATTACAGGGGTGGTCCTACAATGAGCAGTTCTTC. Its translation: CASRLQGWSYNEQFF. The chain combines TRBV2 with TRBJ2-1; 7 bases agree with TRBD1. The CDR3 runs 15 residues. The V segment lost 6 bases and the J segment 1 base; nucleotides outside the gene matches: 6. CDR1 SNHLY and CDR2 FYNNEI come from the germline V gene.

This chain joins TRBV19 and TRBJ1-6; the D gene is possibly TRBD1 (6 bases). Germline CDR1 and CDR2: LNHDA and SQIVND (reference sequence). The length of the CDR3 is 15 residues. Trimming removed 0 bases at V and 7 bases at J, with 10 bases between. The CDR3 DNA reads TGTGCCAGTAGTATAGACGGACAGCGAAATTCACCCCTCCACTTT. Protein sequence: CASSIDGQRNSPLHF.

This clone has only one observation. The genes are TRBV6-1 and TRBJ1-5, with D uncertain. The CDR3 sequence is 16 residues long. V gave up 2 bases and J gave up 0 bases, with 11 bases separating them. Germline-derived CDR1 and CDR2 are MNHNS and SASEGT. Here the CDR3 reads CASSEKTSYSNQPQHF. The CDR3, as DNA: TGTGCCAGCAGTGAAAAGACAAGCTATAGCAATCAGCCCCAGCATTTT.

The chain is built from TRBV7-9 and TRBJ2-5; D remains ambiguous. In germline, CDR1 is SEHNR, CDR2 FQNEAQ (reference sequence). The CDR3 length is 13 residues. The V end was cut by 5 bases, the J end by 0 bases, with 7 bases between. CDR3 DNA sequence: TGTGCCAGCAGCAACAGAAACCAAGAGACCCAGTACTTC. As protein: CASSNRNQETQYF.